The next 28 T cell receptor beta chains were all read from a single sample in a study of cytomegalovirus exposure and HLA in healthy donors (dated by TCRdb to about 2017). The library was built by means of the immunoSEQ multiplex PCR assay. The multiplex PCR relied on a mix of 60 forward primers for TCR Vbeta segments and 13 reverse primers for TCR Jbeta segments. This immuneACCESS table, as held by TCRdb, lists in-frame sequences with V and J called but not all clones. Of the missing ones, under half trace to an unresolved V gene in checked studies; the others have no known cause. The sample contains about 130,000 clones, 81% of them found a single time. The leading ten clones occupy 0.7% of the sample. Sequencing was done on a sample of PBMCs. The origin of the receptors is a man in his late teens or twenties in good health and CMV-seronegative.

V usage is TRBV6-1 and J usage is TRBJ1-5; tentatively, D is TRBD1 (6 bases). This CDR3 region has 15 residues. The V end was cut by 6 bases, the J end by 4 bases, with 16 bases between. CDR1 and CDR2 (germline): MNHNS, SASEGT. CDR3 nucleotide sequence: TGTGCCAGCAGCGGAAGAGGACAGATGAATCAGCCCCAGCATTTT. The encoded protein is CASSGRGQMNQPQHF.

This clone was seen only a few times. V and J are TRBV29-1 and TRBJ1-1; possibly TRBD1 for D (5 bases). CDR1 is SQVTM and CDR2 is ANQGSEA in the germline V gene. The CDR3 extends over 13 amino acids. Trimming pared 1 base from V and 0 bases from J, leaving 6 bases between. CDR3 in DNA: TGCAGCGTTGAAGCAGGGTTGAACACTGAAGCTTTCTTT. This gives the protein CSVEAGLNTEAFF.

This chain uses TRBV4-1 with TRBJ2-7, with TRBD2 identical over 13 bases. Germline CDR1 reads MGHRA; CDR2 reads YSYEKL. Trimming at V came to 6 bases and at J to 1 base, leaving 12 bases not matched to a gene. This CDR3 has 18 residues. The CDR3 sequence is CASRQLGTSGVSSYEQYF. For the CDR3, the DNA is TGCGCCAGCAGGCAGCTTGGGACTAGCGGGGTGTCATCCTACGAGCAGTACTTC.

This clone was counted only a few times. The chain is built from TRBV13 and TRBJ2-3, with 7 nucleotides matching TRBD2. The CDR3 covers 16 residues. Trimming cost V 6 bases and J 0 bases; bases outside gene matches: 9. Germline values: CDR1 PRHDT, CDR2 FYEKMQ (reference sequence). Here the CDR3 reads CASRIRLAPSTDTQYF. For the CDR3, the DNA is TGTGCCAGCAGGATTCGACTAGCCCCTAGCACAGATACGCAGTATTTT.

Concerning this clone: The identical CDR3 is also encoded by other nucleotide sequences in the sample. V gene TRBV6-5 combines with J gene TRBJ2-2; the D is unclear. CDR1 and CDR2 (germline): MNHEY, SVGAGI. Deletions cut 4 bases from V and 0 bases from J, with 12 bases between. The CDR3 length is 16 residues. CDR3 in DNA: TGTGCCAGCAGTTTGCTGGCGGCGACGAACACCGGGGAGCTGTTTTTT. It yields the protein CASSLLAATNTGELFF.

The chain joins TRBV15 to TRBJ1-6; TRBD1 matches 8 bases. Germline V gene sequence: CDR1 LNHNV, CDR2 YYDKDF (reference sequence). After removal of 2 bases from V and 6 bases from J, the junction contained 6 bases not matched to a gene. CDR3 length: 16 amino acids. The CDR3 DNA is TGTGCCACCAGCAGACCAGGGGGCGTCGGTAATTCACCCCTCCACTTT. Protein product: CATSRPGGVGNSPLHF.

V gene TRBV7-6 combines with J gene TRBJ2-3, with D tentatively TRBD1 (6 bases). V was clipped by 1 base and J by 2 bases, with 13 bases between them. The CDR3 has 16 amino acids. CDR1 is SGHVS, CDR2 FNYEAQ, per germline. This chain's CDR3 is CASSLGVGAFTDTQYF. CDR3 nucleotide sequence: TGTGCCAGCAGCTTAGGAGTGGGGGCCTTCACAGATACGCAGTATTTT.

Here the CDR3 DNA reads TGTGCCAGCAGCCGCCCCGGGTGGGGGGCGAACACCGGGGAGCTGTTTTTT. Translated: CASSRPGWGANTGELFF. The V gene is TRBV5-4, the J gene TRBJ2-2, with D possibly being TRBD2 (6 bases). Trimming removed 4 bases at V and 0 bases at J, with 16 bases between. The CDR3 contains 17 residues. From germline, CDR1 is SGHNT and CDR2 YYREEE (reference sequence).

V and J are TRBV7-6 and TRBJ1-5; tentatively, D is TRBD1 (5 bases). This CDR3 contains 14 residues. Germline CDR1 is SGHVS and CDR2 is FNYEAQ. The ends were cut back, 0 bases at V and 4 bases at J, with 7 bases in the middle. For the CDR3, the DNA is TGTGCCAGCAGCTTAGCGGCAGGGAATCAGCCCCAGCATTTT. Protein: CASSLAAGNQPQHF.

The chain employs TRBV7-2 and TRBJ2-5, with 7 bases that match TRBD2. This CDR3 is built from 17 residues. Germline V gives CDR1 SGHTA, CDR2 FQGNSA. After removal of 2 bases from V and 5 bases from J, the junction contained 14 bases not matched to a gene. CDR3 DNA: TGTGCCAGCAGCTTAAATAGGGGAGGGTTGGATTTGGAGACCCAGTACTTC. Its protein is CASSLNRGGLDLETQYF.

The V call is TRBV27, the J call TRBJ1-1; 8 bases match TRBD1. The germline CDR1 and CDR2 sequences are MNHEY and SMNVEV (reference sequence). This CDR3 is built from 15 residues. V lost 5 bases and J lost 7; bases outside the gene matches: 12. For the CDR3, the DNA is TGTGCCAGCAGTACACCTCAGACAGGGGAGGTTGAAGCTTTCTTT. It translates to CASSTPQTGEVEAFF.

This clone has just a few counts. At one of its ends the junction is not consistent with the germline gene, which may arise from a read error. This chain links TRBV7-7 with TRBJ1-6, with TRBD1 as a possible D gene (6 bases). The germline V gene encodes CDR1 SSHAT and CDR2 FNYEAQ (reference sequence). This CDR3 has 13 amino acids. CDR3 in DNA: TGTGCTAGCAGCTTGTCAGGGGATTCACCCCTCCACTTT. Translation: CASSLSGDSPLHF.

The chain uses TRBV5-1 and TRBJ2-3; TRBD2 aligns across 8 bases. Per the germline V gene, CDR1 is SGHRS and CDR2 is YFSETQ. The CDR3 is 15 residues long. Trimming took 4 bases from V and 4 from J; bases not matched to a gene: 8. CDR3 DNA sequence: TGCGCCAGCAGCAACCGGACTAGCATGGCAGATACGCAGTATTTT. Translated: CASSNRTSMADTQYF.

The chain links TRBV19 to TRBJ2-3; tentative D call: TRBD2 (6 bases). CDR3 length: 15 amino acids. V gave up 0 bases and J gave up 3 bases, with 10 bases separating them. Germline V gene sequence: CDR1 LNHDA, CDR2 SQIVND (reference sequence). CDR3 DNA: TGTGCCAGTAGTATAGAGTTGGAGGGGACAGATACGCAGTATTTT. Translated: CASSIELEGTDTQYF.

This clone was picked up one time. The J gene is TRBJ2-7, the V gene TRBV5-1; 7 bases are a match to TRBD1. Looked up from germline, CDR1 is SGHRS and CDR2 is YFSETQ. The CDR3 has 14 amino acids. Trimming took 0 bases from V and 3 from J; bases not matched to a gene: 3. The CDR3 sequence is CASSLDRGGYEQYF. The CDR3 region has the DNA TGCGCCAGCAGCTTGGACAGGGGTGGCTACGAGCAGTACTTC.

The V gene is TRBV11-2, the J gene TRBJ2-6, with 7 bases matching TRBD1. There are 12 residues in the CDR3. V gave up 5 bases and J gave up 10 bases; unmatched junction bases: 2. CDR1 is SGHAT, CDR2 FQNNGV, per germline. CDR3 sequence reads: CASSTGQNVLTF. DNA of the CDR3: TGTGCCAGCAGCACGGGACAGAACGTCCTGACTTTC.

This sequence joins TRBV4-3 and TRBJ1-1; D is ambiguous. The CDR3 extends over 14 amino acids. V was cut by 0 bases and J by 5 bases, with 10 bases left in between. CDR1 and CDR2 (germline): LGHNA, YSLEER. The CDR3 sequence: CASSQDLSWTEAFF. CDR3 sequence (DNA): TGCGCCAGCAGCCAAGACCTATCATGGACTGAAGCTTTCTTT.

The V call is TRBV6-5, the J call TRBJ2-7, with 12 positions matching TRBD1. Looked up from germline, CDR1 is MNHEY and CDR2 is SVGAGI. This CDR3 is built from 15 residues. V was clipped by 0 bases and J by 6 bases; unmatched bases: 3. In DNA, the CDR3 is TGTGCCAGCAGTTACTCGGGACAGGGGGCGTTCGAGCAGTACTTC. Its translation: CASSYSGQGAFEQYF.

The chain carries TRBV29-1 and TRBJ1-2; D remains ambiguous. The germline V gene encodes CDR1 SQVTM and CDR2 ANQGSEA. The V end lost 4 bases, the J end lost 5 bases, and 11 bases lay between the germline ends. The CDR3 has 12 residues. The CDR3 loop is CSVVNGVYGYTF. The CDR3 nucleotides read TGCAGCGTTGTAAACGGGGTTTATGGCTACACCTTC.

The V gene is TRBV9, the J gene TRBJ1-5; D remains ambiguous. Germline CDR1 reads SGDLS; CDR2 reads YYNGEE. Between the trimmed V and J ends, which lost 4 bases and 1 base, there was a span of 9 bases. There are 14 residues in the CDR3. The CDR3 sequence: CASSYTGSNQPQHF. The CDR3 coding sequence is TGTGCCAGCAGCTACACGGGGAGCAATCAGCCCCAGCATTTT.

CDR3 loop: CASSLLDSRQETQYF. The CDR3 DNA follows: TGTGCCAGCAGCTTGCTGGACAGTCGTCAAGAGACCCAGTACTTC. The chain employs TRBV7-6 and TRBJ2-5, with D perhaps matching TRBD1 (6 bases). Germline CDR1 SGHVS, CDR2 FNYEAQ. V lost 3 bases and J lost 2, with 13 bases in between. There are 15 residues in the CDR3.

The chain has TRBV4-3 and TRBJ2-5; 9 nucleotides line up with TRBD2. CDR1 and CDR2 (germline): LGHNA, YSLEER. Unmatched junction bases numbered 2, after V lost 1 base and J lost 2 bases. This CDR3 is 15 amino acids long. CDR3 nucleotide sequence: TGCGCCAGCAGCCAAGGCGGGGGGGTGCAAGAGACCCAGTACTTC. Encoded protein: CASSQGGGVQETQYF.

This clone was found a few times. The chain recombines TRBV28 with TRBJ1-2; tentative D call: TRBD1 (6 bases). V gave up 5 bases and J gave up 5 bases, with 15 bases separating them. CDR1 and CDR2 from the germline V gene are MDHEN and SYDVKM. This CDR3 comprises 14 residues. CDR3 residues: CASSPIRQDYGYTF. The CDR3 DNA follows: TGTGCCAGCAGTCCTATCCGACAGGATTATGGCTACACCTTC.

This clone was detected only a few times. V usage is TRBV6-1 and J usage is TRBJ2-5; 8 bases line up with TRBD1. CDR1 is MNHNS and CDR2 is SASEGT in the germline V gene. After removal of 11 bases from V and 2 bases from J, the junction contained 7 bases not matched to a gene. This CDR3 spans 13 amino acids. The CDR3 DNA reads TGTGCCGGAGGACAGGGCCCTCAAGAGACCCAGTACTTC. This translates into CAGGQGPQETQYF.

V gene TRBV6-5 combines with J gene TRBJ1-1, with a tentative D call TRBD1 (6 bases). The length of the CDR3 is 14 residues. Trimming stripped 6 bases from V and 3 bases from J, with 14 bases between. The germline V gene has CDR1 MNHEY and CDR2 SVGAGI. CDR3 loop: CASSLSGGYTEAFF. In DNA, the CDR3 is TGTGCCAGCAGCCTCTCGGGGGGCTACACTGAAGCTTTCTTT.

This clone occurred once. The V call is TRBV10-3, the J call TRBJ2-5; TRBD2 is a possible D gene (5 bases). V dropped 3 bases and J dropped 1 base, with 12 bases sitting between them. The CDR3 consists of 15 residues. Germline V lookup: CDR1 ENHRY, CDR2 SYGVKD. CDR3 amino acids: CAISESGRAQETQYF. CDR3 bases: TGTGCCATCAGTGAAAGCGGCAGAGCCCAAGAGACCCAGTACTTC.

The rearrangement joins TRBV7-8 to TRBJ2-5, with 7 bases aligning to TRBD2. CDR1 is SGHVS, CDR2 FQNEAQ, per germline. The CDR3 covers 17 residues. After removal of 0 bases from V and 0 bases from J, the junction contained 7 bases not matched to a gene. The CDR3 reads CASSLAIGGRDQETQYF. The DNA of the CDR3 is TGTGCCAGCAGCTTAGCGATTGGAGGGAGGGACCAAGAGACCCAGTACTTC. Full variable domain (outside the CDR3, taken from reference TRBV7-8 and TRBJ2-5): GAGVSQSPRYKVAKRGQDVALRCDPISGHVSLFWYQQALGQGPEFLTYFQNEAQLDKSGLPSDRFFAERPEGSVSTLKIQRTQQEDSAVYLCASSLAIGGRDQETQYFGPGTRLLVL.

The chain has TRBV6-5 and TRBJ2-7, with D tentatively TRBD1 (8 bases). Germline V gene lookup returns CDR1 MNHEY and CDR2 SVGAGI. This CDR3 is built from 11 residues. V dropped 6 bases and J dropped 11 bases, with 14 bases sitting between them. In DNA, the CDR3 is TGTGCCAGCAGCTCAACAGGGGGGGAGTACTTC. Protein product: CASSSTGGEYF.